The sequence of this TCR beta chain was determined in a study of T cells in Graves' hyperthyroidism and ophthalmopathy. Broader study findings: The model foresaw ophthalmopathy a median around 6 months prior to onset. Most thyroid clonotypes with frequency above 0.001 were detected in blood.

TCR beta CDR3 sequences were amplified from RNA transcripts. The TCR CDR3 first-round RT-PCR relied on the HTBI primer set. Each CDR3 protein is one row after TCRdb ran MiXCR on the multiplex PCR reads. Of over 550,000 distinct CDR3 sequences listed, 15% to 20% were seen once; the top ten hold about 18%. The study left out patients who had uncontrolled infection, other autoimmune disease, pregnancy or lactation. Out of 8.5 to 10 ml of fresh peripheral blood came the PBMCs. CDR3 length: 14 amino acids. Germline assignment: CDR1 MNHEY and CDR2 SMNVEV (reference sequence). V dropped 2 bases and J dropped 9 bases, with 11 bases sitting between them. There are many counts of this clonotype. Its antigen is undetermined.

The receptor comes from a woman aged 18 to 35 with Graves' hyperthyroidism. The sequencing input was blood. The rearrangement links TRBV27 to TRBJ1-6; D ambiguous. The CDR3 here is CASSLNQVISPLHF. The CDR3 DNA sequence: TGTGCCAGCAGTTTAAACCAGGTTATTTCACCCCTCCACTTT.